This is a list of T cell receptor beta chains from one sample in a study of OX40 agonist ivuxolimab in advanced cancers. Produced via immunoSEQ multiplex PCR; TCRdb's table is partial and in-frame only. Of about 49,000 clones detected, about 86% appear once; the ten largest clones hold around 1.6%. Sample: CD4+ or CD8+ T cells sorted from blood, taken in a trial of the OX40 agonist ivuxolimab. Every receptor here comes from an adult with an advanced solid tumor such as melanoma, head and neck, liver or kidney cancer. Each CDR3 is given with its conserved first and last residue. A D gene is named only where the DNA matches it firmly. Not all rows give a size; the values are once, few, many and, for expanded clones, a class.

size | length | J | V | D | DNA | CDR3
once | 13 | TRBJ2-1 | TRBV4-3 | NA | TGCGCCAGCAGCCAAGCATGGAGCAATGAGCAGTTCTTC | CASSQAWSNEQFF
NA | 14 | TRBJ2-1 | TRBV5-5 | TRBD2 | TGTGCCAGCAGCTCGCGGACTAGCGGCAATGAGCAGTTCTTC | CASSSRTSGNEQFF
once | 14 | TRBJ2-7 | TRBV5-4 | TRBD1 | TGTGCCAGCAGCGCGGACAGGGTTGGGTACGAGCAGTACTTC | CASSADRVGYEQYF
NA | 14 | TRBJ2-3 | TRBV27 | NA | TGTGCCAGCATGCTACTTAGTGGTTCAAATACGCAGTATTTT | CASMLLSGSNTQYF
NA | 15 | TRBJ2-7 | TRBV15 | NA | TGTGCCACCAGCAGAGATAAGGGGGATTCACGTGAGCAGTACTTC | CATSRDKGDSREQYF
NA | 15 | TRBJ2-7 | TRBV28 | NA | TGTGCCAGCAGTCGTGGCCAGGGTCTGGCCTACGAGCAGTACTTC | CASSRGQGLAYEQYF
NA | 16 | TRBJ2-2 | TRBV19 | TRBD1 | TGTGCCAGTAGTATAGTGACAGGGTCGAACACCGGGGAGCTGTTTTTT | CASSIVTGSNTGELFF
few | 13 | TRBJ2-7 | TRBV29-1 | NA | TGCAGCGTTGTTGAGCAGGTCGGCGGGGAGCAGTACTTC | CSVVEQVGGEQYF
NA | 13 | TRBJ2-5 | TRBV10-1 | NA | TGCGCCAGCAGTTTTGCGGTCCAAGAGACCCAGTACTTC | CASSFAVQETQYF
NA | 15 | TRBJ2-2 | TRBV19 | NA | TGTGCCAGTAGTATAGACAGGCTCGACACCGGGGAGCTGTTTTTT | CASSIDRLDTGELFF
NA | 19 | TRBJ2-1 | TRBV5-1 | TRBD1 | TGCGCCAGCAGCTCCTTCCGGGACAGGGCCTCAAGCTCCTACAATGAGCAGTTCTTC | CASSSFRDRASSSYNEQFF
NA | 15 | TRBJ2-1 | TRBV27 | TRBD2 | TGTGCCAGCAGTCGACTAGCGATCTCCTACAATGAGCAGTTCTTC | CASSRLAISYNEQFF
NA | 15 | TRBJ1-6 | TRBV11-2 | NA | TGTGCCAGCAGCCATGAACCAGGTTCAAATTCACCCCTCCACTTT | CASSHEPGSNSPLHF
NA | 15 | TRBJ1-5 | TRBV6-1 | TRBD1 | TGTGCCAGCACTCTAGTAGGGCAGGGGGATGGGGGATGGCATTTT | CASTLVGQGDGGWHF
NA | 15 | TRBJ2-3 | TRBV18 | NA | TGTGCCAGCTCACCTCGGGAACGGAGCACAGATACGCAGTATTTT | CASSPRERSTDTQYF
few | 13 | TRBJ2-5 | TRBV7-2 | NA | TGTGCCAGCAGCTTATCCTTTAGGGAGACCCAGTACTTC | CASSLSFRETQYF
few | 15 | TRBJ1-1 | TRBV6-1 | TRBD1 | TGTGCCAGCAAGTACAGGGGGCAAGGTGACACTGAAGCTTTCTTT | CASKYRGQGDTEAFF
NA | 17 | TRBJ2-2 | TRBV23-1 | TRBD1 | TGCGCCAGCAGTCAATCGATTTACAGGGGGCATACCGGGGAGCTGTTTTTT | CASSQSIYRGHTGELFF
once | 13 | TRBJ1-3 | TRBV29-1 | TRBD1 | TGCAGCGTACGCGACAGGGGCGGAAACACCATATATTTT | CSVRDRGGNTIYF
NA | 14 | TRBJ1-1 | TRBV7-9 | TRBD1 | TGTGCCAGCAGCTGGGGACAGGCGAGCCCTGAAGCTTTCTTT | CASSWGQASPEAFF
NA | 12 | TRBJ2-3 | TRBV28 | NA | TGTGCCAGCAGGAGCGCGGCGTTCCCGCAGTATTTT | CASRSAAFPQYF
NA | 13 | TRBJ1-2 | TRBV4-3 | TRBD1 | TGCGCCAGCAGCCAGCGACAGGGTTATGGCTACACCTTC | CASSQRQGYGYTF
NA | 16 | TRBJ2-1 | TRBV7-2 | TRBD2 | TGTGCCAGCAGCTTCCGCCGAGGTAGCGGGTCCGATGAGCAGTTCTTC | CASSFRRGSGSDEQFF